These T cell receptor beta chains were read from a single sample in a study of blood T cell repertoires in COVID-19. Sequencing was performed with immunoSEQ multiplex PCR; in TCRdb, only in-frame clones are kept and a portion is missing. The sample gives fewer than 85,000 clones, approximately 90% of which show up once; 4.6% is in the top ten. The source material was peripheral blood. The receptor source for this set is a man over 45 with active COVID-19. Both conserved end residues are part of each CDR3. D genes are given only for firm matches. Size is omitted from some rows. Given values are once, few, many or a class for expanded clones.

TRBV11-2,.,TRBJ2-2,TRBD2,TGTGCCAGCACCGGGGGTAGCGGGAGGGCCACCGGGGAGCTGTTTTTT,CASTGGSGRATGELFF
TRBV19,.,TRBJ2-2,TRBD2,TGTGCCAGCCGGGACAGGGGACTAGCGGGAGCGGGCACCGGGGAGCTGTTTTTT,CASRDRGLAGAGTGELFF
TRBV12-2,.,TRBJ2-3,.,TGTGCAAGTCGCTTAGCCCATGGGAGGAGCGGGAGAGGGGATACGCAGTATTTT,CASRLAHGRSGRGDTQYF
TRBV5-1,.,TRBJ2-1,.,TGCGCCAGCAGCTTAAACAGGGACCTCTCTTACAATGAGCAGTTCTTC,CASSLNRDLSYNEQFF
TRBV6-2/TRBV6-3,.,TRBJ2-7,TRBD2,TGTGCCAGCAGTGACAGGGGCTGGACTAGCGGGGGGAACTACGAGCAGTACTTC,CASSDRGWTSGGNYEQYF
TRBV6-1,.,TRBJ1-1,.,TGTGCCAGCAGTGAACACATTCTGAACACTGAAGCTTTCTTT,CASSEHILNTEAFF
TRBV6-5,.,TRBJ2-5,TRBD1,TGTGCCAGCAGGCCAACAGGGGGCCTTGAGACCCAGTACTTC,CASRPTGGLETQYF
TRBV7-2,.,TRBJ2-1,TRBD1,TGTGCCAGCAGCTTACTGTTTGGGACAGTCTACAATGAGCAGTTCTTC,CASSLLFGTVYNEQFF
TRBV29-1,.,TRBJ1-3,.,TGCAGCGTTGGACAACGTCTTGGAAACACCATATATTTT,CSVGQRLGNTIYF
TRBV3-1/TRBV3-2,.,TRBJ2-3,.,TGTGCCAGCAGCCCCCTTGGGGAGCAAGGTTCCCAGTATTTT,CASSPLGEQGSQYF
TRBV11-3,.,TRBJ2-5,.,TGTGCCAGCAGCCCACGGGCGGAACAGGGCCAAGAGACCCAGTACTTC,CASSPRAEQGQETQYF
TRBV2,.,TRBJ2-7,TRBD1,TGTGCCAGCAGTGACAGTGGGACAGCGACCTGGCCCTCCTACGAGCAGTACTTC,CASSDSGTATWPSYEQYF
TRBV3-1/TRBV3-2,.,TRBJ1-1,.,TGTGCCAGCACCCGGCATAGCAGGGGGAACACTGAAGCTTTCTTT,CASTRHSRGNTEAFF
TRBV28,.,TRBJ1-4,.,TGTGCCAGCAGTTCCCTCAAGGGGTCCGGTCCTGAAAAACTGTTTTTT,CASSSLKGSGPEKLFF
TRBV5-4,.,TRBJ2-3,TRBD1,TGTGCCAGCAGCCCCGGGACAGGGCAAGATACGCAGTATTTT,CASSPGTGQDTQYF
TRBV10-1,.,TRBJ2-3,.,TGCGCCAGCTACCCAGACATGGGGGGGGCCATTGTTGGGGATACGCAGTATTTT,CASYPDMGGAIVGDTQYF
TRBV4-3,.,TRBJ2-3,.,TGCGCCAGCAGCCAAGGGCGGGGAGGAGCAGATACGCAGTATTTT,CASSQGRGGADTQYF
TRBV7-6,.,TRBJ2-6,.,TGTGCCAGCAGCTCTCGAGTCTCTGGGGCCAACGTCCTGACTTTC,CASSSRVSGANVLTF
TRBV27,.,TRBJ2-7,.,TGTGCCAGCAGTTTATCGGGTGCAGGCTCCTACGAGCAGTACTTC,CASSLSGAGSYEQYF
TRBV7-8,.,TRBJ2-3,.,TGTGCCAGCAGTCTTGGACAGAAAGGGACGCAGTATTTT,CASSLGQKGTQYF
TRBV2,few,TRBJ2-1,TRBD1,TGTGCCAGCAGTACCCCGGGACAGGGTCAGAATGAGCAGTTCTTC,CASSTPGQGQNEQFF
TRBV4-2,.,TRBJ2-6,.,TGTGCCAGCAGCCAAGATGGAGGGCGTGGGGCCAACGTCCTGACTTTC,CASSQDGGRGANVLTF
TRBV28,.,TRBJ1-5,.,TGTGCCACGACGCCTGCGGGGAGAAACAATCAGCCCCAGCATTTT,CATTPAGRNNQPQHF
TRBV5-6,.,TRBJ2-3,.,TGTGCCAGCAGCTTGGCCCAGGGGTGGACAGATACGCAGTATTTT,CASSLAQGWTDTQYF
TRBV7-2,.,TRBJ1-2,TRBD1,TGTGCCAGCAGCTTAATGATCTCACTAGGGGGCGGCCCAAGTGGAGGCTACACCTTC,CASSLMISLGGGPSGGYTF
TRBV28,.,TRBJ1-5,.,TGTGCCAGCAGTTTAGGGGGGTGGGCCAATCAGCCCCAGCATTTT,CASSLGGWANQPQHF
TRBV6-6,.,TRBJ1-2,TRBD1,TGTGCCAGCAGTTACGGGGACAGCGTTCACTATGGCTACACCTTC,CASSYGDSVHYGYTF
TRBV5-1,.,TRBJ2-3,.,TGCGCCAGCAGCTTGGGAGATTTCACAGATACGCAGTATTTT,CASSLGDFTDTQYF
TRBV7-8,.,TRBJ1-2,.,TGTGCCAGCAGCTTAGGTGCAGGGAAGGAGGGCTACACCTTC,CASSLGAGKEGYTF
TRBV13,.,TRBJ2-2,.,TGTGCCAGCAGCGCGGGGTCGGGGACCGGGGAGCTGTTTTTT,CASSAGSGTGELFF
TRBV10-2,.,TRBJ2-2,TRBD2,TGCGCCAGCAGTGTCTCTAGCGGGAGGAAATTAGGAGCCGGGGAGCTGTTTTTT,CASSVSSGRKLGAGELFF
TRBV25-1,few,TRBJ2-7,TRBD1,TGTGCCAGCAGTGTCGAGACAGGGGCCTACGAGCAGTACTTC,CASSVETGAYEQYF
TRBV7-2,once,TRBJ1-4,TRBD1,TGTGCCAGCAGCCCCTTCCGTACAGGGGGCACCCCTAGTTCGTTGAAACTGTTTTTT,CASSPFRTGGTPSSLKLFF
TRBV19,.,TRBJ1-1,.,TGTGCCAGTAGTAAACAGGGAGTGGGGAACACTGAAGCTTTCTTT,CASSKQGVGNTEAFF
TRBV27,.,TRBJ2-1,TRBD2,TGTGCCAGCAGTTTATGGGGGCCCCTAGCGGGGGGAAGTGAGCAGTTCTTC,CASSLWGPLAGGSEQFF
TRBV18,.,TRBJ1-1,TRBD1,TGTGCCAGCTCACCCGTCGGACAGGGAGGTACTGAAGCTTTCTTT,CASSPVGQGGTEAFF
TRBV20-1,.,TRBJ1-1,.,TGCAGTGCTAGTGGGGCAGGGATCACTGAAGCTTTCTTT,CSASGAGITEAFF
TRBV19,.,TRBJ1-5,.,TGTGCCAGTAGTTCGGTCGCGCGGTCACATCAGCCCCAGCATTTT,CASSSVARSHQPQHF
TRBV15,.,TRBJ2-5,TRBD2,TGTGCCACCAGCAACGGGGCTAGCGGGGATCAGTACTTC,CATSNGASGDQYF
TRBV28,.,TRBJ1-1,.,TGTGCCAGCAGTTTAGCCGGGGGCACTGAAGCTTTCTTT,CASSLAGGTEAFF
TRBV6-5,.,TRBJ1-2,TRBD1,TGTGCCAGCAGGACCCAGGGGGCTGATGGCTACACCTTC,CASRTQGADGYTF
TRBV27,.,TRBJ2-7,TRBD1,TGTGCCAGCAGTTCTCTCCGCCGGGACAGGGGCTCCTACGAGCAGTACTTC,CASSSLRRDRGSYEQYF
TRBV5-1,.,TRBJ2-2,.,TGCGCCAGCAAGATTAACACGTACACCGGGGAGCTGTTTTTT,CASKINTYTGELFF
TRBV6-1,.,TRBJ2-5,.,TGTGCCAGCAGTGAGGGGCAGGGAAGGCAGACCCAGTACTTC,CASSEGQGRQTQYF
TRBV6-2/TRBV6-3,.,TRBJ2-7,TRBD2,TGTGCCAGCAGTTACTCGAGAGGACTAGCGGGATTGCAGCAGTACTTC,CASSYSRGLAGLQQYF
TRBV5-4,.,TRBJ2-7,.,TGTGCCAGCGGAAGGGACATCTACGAGCAGTACTTC,CASGRDIYEQYF
TRBV20-1,once,TRBJ2-1,TRBD2,TGCAGTGCTAGTCGTTCCGGCGGGAGGGCCGGTTACAATGAGCAGTTCTTC,CSASRSGGRAGYNEQFF
TRBV21-1,.,TRBJ1-3,.,TGTGCCAGCAGCAAAGGGGGCCTCCGGGACAGACCAAACACCATATATTTT,CASSKGGLRDRPNTIYF
TRBV5-4,.,TRBJ1-4,TRBD1,TGTGCCAGCAGCTGGGGCGGGACAGCTCTGTTGGGAACTAATGAAAAACTGTTTTTT,CASSWGGTALLGTNEKLFF